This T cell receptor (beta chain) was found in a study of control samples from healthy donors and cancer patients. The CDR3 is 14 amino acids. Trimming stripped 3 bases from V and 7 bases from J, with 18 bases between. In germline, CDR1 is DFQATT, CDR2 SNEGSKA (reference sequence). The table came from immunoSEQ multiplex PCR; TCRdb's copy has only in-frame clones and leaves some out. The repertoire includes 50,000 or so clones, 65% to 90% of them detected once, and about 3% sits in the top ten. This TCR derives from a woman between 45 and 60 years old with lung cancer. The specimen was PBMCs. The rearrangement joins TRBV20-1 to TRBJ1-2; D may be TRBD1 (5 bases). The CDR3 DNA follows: TGCAGTGCTAGTAGGGAGGGCCAGGGCGCTGGCTACACCTTC. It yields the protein CSASREGQGAGYTF.